This TCR beta chain stems from a study of cytomegalovirus exposure and HLA in healthy donors. Study summary: Caucasian-associated ancestry cluster membership applied to less than 85% of approximately 400 genotyped donors. Study conclusions and caveats: Reports described diagnosis of cytomegalovirus status by the classifier as highly specific and sensitive. The majority of TCR sequences were rare, yet some public TCRs appeared in many donors. The authors enumerated over 150 TCR beta chains as linked to cytomegalovirus.

This clone came up once. The antigen remains unidentified. Germline V gives CDR1 LNHDA, CDR2 SQIVND (reference sequence). The CDR3 runs to 13 residues. Trimming cost V 5 bases and J 11 bases, with 18 bases left between them. The PCR employed 60 Vbeta primers together with 13 Jbeta primers. Assay: immunoSEQ multiplex PCR; the TCRdb copy retains only in-frame clones and omits some. The repertoire holds about 180,000 clones, around three quarters seen once, with more than 5.5% in the top ten. The clonotype comes from a man aged 35 to 55 in good health and CMV-seronegative. The specimen sequenced was PBMCs. The chain is built from TRBV19 and TRBJ1-1, with a tentative D call TRBD1 (5 bases). CDR3 in amino acids: CASSPGGQVRAFF. DNA for the CDR3: TGTGCCAGTAGTCCCGGGGGTCAGGTAAGGGCTTTCTTT.